This T cell receptor beta chain was sequenced during a study of human T cells and chemical hapten exposure. Study in general: Patch tests put 0.01% DPC on the upper back, and the results were checked at 6 days.

One entry per CDR3 protein, called by TCRdb with MiXCR from the RACE reads. Of about 120,000 distinct CDR3 sequences in the sample, around an eighth are singletons; the top ten hold roughly 3.1%. This sample's time point: pre-sensitization, week 0. The treatment here: therapeutic diphenylcyclopropenone sensitization with weekly scalp DPC. Trimming left V 6 bases short and J 2 bases short, with 9 bases between. There are 13 residues in the CDR3. In germline, CDR1 is MNHEY, CDR2 SVGEGT. This clonotype was detected only a few times. This chain connects TRBV6-2 or TRBV6-3 to TRBJ2-3; D ambiguous. The material sequenced was whole blood, taken in connection with sensitization to the hapten diphenylcyclopropenone (DPC). This receptor was obtained from a woman younger than 30 with alopecia areata. Some clones in this sample may be carry-over from other donors' samples. The CDR3 DNA sequence: TGTGCCAGCAGCCACCCAGACACAGATACGCAGTATTTT. Amino acid sequence: CASSHPDTDTQYF.